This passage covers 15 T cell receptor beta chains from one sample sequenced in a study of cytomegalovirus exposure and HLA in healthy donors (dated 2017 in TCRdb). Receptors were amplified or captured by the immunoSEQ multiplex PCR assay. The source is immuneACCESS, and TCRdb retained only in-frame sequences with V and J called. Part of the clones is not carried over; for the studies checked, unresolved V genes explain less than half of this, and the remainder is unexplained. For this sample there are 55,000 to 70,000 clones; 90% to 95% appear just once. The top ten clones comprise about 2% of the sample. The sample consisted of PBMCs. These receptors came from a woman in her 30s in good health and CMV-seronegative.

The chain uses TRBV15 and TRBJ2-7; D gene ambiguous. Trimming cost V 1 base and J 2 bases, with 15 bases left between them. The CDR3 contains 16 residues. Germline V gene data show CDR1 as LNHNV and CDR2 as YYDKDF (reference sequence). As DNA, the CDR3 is TGTGCCACCAGCAGAGGAGGAATTAATATCCCCTACGAGCAGTACTTC. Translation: CATSRGGINIPYEQYF.

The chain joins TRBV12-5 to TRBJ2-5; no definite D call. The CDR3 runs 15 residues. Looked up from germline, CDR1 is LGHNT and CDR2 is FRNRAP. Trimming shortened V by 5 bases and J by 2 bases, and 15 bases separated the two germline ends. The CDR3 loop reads CASGLNSARQETQYF. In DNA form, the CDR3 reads TGTGCTAGTGGTCTAAACAGTGCGAGACAAGAGACCCAGTACTTC.

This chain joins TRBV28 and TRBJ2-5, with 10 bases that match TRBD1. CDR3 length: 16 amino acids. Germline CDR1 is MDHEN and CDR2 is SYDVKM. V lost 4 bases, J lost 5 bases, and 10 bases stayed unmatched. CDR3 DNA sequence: TGTGCCAGCAGTTCGTCCGGGACAGGGGCCGGGGAGACCCAGTACTTC. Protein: CASSSSGTGAGETQYF.

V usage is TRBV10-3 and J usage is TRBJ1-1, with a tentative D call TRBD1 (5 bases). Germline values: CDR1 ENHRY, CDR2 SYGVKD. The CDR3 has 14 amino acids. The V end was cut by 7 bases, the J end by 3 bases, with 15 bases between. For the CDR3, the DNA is TGTGCCATCACCTTCGGGGGAGAGGACACTGAAGCTTTCTTT. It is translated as CAITFGGEDTEAFF.

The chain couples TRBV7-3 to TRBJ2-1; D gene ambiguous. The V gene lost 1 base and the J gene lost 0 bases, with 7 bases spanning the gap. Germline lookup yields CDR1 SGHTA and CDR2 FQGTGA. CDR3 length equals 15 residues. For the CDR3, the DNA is TGTGCCAGCAGCTTAAGTCCCTCCTCCTACAATGAGCAGTTCTTC. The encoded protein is CASSLSPSSYNEQFF.

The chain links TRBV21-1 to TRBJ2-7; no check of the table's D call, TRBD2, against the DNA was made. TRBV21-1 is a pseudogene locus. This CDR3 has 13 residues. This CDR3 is CASSTYSSREQYF. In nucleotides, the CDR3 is TGTGCCAGCAGCACCTACTCCTCCCGCGAGCAGTACTTC.

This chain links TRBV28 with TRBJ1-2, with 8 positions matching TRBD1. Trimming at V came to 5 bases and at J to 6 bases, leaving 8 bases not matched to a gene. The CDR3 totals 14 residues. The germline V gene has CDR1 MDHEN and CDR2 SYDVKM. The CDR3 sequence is CASSPPTGANGYTF. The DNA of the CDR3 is TGTGCCAGCAGTCCTCCGACAGGGGCCAATGGCTACACCTTC.

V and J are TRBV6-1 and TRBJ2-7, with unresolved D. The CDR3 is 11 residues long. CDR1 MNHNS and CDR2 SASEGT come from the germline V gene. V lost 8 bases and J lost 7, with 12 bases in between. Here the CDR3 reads CASRSAEEQYF. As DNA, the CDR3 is TGTGCCAGCCGTTCGGCGGAGGAGCAGTACTTC.

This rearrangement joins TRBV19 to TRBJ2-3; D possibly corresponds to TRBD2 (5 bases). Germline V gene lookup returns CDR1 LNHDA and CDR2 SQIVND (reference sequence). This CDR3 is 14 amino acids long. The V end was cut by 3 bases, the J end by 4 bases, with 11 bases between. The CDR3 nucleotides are TGTGCCAGTAGTATCTCGGGAAATTCAGATACGCAGTATTTT. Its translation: CASSISGNSDTQYF. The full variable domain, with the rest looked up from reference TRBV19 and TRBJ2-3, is DGGITQSPKYLFRKEGQNVTLSCEQNLNHDAMYWYRQDPGQGLRLIYYSQIVNDFQKGDIAEGYSVSREKKESFPLTVTSAQKNPTAFYLCASSISGNSDTQYFGPGTRLTVL.

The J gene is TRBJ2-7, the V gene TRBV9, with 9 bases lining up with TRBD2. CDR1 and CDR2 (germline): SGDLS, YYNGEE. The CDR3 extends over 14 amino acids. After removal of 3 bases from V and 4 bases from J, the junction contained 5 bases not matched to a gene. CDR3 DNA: TGTGCCAGCAGCGGGAGCGGGAGGTCTTACGAGCAGTACTTC. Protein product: CASSGSGRSYEQYF.

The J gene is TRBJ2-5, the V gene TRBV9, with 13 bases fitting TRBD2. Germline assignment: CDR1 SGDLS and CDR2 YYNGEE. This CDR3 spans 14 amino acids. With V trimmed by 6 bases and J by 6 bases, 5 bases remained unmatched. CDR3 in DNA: TGTGCCAGCACCCAGACTAGCGGGGGGCAGACCCAGTACTTC. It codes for CASTQTSGGQTQYF.

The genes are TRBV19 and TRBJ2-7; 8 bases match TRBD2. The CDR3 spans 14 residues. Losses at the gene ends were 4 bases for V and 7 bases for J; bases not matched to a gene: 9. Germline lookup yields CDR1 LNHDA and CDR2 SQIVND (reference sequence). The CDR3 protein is CASSTYGREGEQYF. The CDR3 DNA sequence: TGTGCCAGTAGTACCTATGGTCGGGAGGGGGAGCAGTACTTC.

The CDR3 loop is CASSLMQGGQPQHF. CDR3 bases: TGTGCCAGCAGCTTAATGCAGGGAGGTCAGCCCCAGCATTTT. V usage is TRBV7-8 and J usage is TRBJ1-5, with D perhaps matching TRBD1 (5 bases). The V and J ends lost 2 bases and 6 bases respectively, with 11 bases between them. This CDR3 has 14 amino acids. Germline CDR1 is SGHVS and CDR2 is FQNEAQ.

CDR3 sequence reads: CASSQGHPGQGYEQYF. CDR3 bases: TGCGCCAGCAGCCAAGGGCATCCGGGACAGGGATACGAGCAGTACTTC. The chain joins TRBV4-3 to TRBJ2-7, with 9 bases fitting TRBD1. V was clipped by 1 base and J by 4 bases; unmatched bases: 8. Per the germline V gene, CDR1 is LGHNA and CDR2 is YSLEER. The CDR3 runs to 16 residues.

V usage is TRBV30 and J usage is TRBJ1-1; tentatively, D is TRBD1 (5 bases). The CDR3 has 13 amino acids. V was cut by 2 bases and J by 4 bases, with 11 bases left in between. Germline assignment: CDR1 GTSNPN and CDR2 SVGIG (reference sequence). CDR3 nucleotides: TGTGCCTGGAGTTCAGGGTTAGGCACTGAAGCTTTCTTT. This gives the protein CAWSSGLGTEAFF.